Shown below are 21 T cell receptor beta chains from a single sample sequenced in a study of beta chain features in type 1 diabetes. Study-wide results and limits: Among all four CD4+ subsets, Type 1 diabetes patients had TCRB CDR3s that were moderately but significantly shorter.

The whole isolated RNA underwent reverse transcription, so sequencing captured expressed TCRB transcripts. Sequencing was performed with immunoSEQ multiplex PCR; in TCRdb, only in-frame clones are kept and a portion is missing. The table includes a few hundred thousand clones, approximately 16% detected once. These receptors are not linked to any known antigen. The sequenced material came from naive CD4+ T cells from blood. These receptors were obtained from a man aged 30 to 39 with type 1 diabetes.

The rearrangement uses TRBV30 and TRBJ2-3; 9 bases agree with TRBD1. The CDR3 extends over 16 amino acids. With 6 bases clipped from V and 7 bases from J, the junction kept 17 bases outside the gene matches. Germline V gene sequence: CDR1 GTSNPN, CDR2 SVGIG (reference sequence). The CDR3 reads CACSASGTGFMYTQYF. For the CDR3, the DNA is TGTGCCTGCTCAGCGTCAGGGACAGGGTTCATGTATACGCAGTATTTT. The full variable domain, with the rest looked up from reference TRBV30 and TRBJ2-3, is SQTIHQWPATLVQPVGSPLSLECTVEGTSNPNLYWYRQAAGRGLQLLFYSVGIGQISSEVPQNLSASRPQDRQFILSSKKLLLSDSGFYLCACSASGTGFMYTQYFGPGTRLTVL.

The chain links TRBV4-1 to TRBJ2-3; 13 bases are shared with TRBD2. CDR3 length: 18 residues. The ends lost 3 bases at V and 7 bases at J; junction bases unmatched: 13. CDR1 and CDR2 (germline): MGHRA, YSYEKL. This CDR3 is CASSQIQLAGGYKYTQYF. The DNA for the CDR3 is TGCGCCAGCAGCCAGATCCAACTAGCGGGAGGGTACAAGTATACGCAGTATTTT.

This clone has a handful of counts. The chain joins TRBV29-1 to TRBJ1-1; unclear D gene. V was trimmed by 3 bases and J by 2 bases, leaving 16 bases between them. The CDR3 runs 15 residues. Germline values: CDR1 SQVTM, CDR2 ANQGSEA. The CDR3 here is CSVDFTSGSNTEAFF. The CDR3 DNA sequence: TGCAGCGTTGATTTTACCTCCGGGAGTAACACTGAAGCTTTCTTT.

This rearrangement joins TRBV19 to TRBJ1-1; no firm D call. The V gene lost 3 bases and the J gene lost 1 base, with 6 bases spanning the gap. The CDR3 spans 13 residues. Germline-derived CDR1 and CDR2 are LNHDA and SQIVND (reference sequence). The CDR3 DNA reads TGTGCCAGTAGTATGAGAGGGAACACTGAAGCTTTCTTT. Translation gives CASSMRGNTEAFF.

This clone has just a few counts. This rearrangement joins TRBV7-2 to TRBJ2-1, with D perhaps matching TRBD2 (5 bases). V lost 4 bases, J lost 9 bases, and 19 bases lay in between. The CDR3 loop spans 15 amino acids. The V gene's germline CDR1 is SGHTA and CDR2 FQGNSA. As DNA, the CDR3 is TGTGCCAGCAGCTCAACGGAGGCATTATTTGGTGAGCAGTTCTTC. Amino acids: CASSSTEALFGEQFF.

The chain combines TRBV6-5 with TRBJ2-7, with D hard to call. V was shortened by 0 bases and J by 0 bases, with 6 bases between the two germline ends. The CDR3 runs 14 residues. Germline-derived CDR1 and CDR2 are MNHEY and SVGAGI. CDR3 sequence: CASSYSGTSYEQYF. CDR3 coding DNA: TGTGCCAGCAGTTACTCGGGCACCTCCTACGAGCAGTACTTC.

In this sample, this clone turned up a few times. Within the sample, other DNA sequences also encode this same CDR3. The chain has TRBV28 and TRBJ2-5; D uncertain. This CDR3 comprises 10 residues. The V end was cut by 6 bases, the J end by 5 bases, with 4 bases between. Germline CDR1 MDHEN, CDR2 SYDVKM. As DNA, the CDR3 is TGTGCCAGCAGCCGTGAGACCCAGTACTTC. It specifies CASSRETQYF.

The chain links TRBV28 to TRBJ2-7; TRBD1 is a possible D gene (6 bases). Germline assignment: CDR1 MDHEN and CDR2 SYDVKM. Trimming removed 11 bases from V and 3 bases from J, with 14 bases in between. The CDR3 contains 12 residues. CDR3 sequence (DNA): TGTGCCTATAGGGACAACTTCTACGAGCAGTACTTC. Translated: CAYRDNFYEQYF. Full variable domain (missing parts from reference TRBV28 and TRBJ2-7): DVKVTQSSRYLVKRTGEKVFLECVQDMDHENMFWYRQDPGLGLRLIYFSYDVKMKEKGDIPEGYSVSREKKERFSLILESASTNQTSMYLCAYRDNFYEQYFGPGTRLTVT.

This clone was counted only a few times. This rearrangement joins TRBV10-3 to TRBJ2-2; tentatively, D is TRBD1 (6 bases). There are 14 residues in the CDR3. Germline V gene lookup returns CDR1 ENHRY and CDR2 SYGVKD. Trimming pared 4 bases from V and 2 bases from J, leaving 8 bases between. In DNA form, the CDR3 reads TGTGCCATCAGTGCGGGACAAAACACCGGGGAGCTGTTTTTT. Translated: CAISAGQNTGELFF.

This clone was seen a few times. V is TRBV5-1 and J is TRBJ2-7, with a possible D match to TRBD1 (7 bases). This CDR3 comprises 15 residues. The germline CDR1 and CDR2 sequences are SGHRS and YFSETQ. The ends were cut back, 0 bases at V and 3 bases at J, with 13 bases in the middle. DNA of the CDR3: TGCGCCAGCAGCTTGGCCGCAGGGGGGTTCTACGAGCAGTACTTC. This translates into CASSLAAGGFYEQYF.

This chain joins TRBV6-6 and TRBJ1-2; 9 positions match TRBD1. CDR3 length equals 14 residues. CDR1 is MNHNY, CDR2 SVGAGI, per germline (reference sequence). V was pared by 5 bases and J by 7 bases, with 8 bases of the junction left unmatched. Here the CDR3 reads CASSPQGAAGGYTF. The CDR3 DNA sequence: TGTGCCAGCAGTCCACAGGGGGCGGCGGGTGGCTACACCTTC.

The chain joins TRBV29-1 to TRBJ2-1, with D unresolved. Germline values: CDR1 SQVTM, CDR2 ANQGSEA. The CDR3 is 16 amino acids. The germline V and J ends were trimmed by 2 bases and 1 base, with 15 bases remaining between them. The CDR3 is CSVEHPAARSYNEQFF. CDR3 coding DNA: TGCAGCGTTGAACACCCCGCGGCGAGGTCCTACAATGAGCAGTTCTTC.

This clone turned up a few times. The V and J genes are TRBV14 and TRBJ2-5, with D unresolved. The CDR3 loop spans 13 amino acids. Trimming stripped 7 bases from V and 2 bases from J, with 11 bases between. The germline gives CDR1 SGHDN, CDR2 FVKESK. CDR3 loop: CASKRVEQETQYF. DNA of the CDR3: TGTGCCAGCAAAAGAGTAGAACAAGAGACCCAGTACTTC.

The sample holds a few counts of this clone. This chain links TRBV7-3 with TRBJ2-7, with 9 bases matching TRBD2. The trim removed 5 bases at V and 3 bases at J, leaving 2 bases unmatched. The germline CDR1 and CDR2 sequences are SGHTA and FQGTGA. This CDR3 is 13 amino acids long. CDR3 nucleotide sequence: TGTGCCAGCAGCCTAGCGGGAAACTACGAGCAGTACTTC. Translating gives CASSLAGNYEQYF.

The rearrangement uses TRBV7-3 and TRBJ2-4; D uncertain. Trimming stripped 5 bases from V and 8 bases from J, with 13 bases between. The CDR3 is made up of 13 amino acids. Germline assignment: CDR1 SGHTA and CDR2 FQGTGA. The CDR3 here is CASSTTSKDIQYF. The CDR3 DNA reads TGTGCCAGCAGCACGACATCAAAGGACATTCAGTACTTC.

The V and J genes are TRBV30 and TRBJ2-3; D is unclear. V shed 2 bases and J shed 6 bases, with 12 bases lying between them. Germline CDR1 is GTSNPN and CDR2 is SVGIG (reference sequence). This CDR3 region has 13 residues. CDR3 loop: CAWSLRDGDTQYF. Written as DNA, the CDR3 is TGTGCCTGGAGTCTTAGGGATGGGGATACGCAGTATTTT.

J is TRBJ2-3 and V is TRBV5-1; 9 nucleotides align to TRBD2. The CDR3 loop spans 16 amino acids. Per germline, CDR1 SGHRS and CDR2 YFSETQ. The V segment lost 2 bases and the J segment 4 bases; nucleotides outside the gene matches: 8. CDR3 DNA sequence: TGCGCCAGCAGCTTTATTAGCGGGAGTATGTCAGATACGCAGTATTTT. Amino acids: CASSFISGSMSDTQYF.

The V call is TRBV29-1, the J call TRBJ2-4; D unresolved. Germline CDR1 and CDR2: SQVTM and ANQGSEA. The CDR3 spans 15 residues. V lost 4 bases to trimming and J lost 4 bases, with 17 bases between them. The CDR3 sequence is CSVGLPGLEKNIQYF. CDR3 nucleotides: TGCAGCGTTGGTCTCCCCGGCCTCGAGAAAAACATTCAGTACTTC.

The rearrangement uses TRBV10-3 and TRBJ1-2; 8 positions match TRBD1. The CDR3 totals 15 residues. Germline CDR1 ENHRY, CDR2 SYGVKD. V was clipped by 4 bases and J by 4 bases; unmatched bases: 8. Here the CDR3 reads CAISGQGAPGYGYTF. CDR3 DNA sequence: TGTGCCATCAGTGGGCAGGGGGCGCCTGGCTATGGCTACACCTTC.

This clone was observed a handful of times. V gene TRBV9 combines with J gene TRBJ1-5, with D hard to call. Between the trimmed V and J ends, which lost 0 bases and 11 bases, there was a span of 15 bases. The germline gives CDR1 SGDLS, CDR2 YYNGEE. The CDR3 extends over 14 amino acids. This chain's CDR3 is CASSVGGGPRAQHF. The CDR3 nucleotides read TGTGCCAGCAGCGTAGGTGGAGGCCCTCGGGCCCAGCATTTT.

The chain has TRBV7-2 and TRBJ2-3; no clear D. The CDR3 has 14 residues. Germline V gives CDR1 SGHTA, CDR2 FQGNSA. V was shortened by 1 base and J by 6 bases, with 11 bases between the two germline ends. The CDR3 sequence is CASSLVEQADTQYF. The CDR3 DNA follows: TGTGCCAGCAGCTTAGTGGAGCAGGCGGATACGCAGTATTTT.